This TCR beta chain emerged from a study of T cells in Graves' hyperthyroidism and ophthalmopathy. Study observations and caveats: Ophthalmopathy, as predicted by the model, came a median roughly 6.3 months after the prediction.

This clonotype was counted at least ten times. Its antigen remains unidentified. Researchers took RNA transcripts and amplified the TCR beta CDR3 regions from them. The HTBI set primed first-round TCR CDR3 RT-PCR. TCRdb reprocessed the multiplex PCR reads via MiXCR and lists one record per CDR3 protein. The top ten clones hold 12% of a sample with 700,000 or so distinct CDR3 sequences, 14% of them seen once. The V end was cut by 3 bases, the J end by 9 bases, with 24 bases between. Germline CDR1 and CDR2: GTSNPN and SVGIG (reference sequence). The CDR3 has 17 amino acids. The chain combines TRBV30 with TRBJ1-6; D perhaps matches TRBD1 (5 bases). Sequenced: blood. The receptor was isolated from a woman between 45 and 65 years old with Graves' ophthalmopathy. Here the CDR3 DNA reads TGTGCCTGGAGATCCCCCCGGGCAGGGTCGAAGGGTTCACCCCTCCACTTT. It yields the protein CAWRSPRAGSKGSPLHF.